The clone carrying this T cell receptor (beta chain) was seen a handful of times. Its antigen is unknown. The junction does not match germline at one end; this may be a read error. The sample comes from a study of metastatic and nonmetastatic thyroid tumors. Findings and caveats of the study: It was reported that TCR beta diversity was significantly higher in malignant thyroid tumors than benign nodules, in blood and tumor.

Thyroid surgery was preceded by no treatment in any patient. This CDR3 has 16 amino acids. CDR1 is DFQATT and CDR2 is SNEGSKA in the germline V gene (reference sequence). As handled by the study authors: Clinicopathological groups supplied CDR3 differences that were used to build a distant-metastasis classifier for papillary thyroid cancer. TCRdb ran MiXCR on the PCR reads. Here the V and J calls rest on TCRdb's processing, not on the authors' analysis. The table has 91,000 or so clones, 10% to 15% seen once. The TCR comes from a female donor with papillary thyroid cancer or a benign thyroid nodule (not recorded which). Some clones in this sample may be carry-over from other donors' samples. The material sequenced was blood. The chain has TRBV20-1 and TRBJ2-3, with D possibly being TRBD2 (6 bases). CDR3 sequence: CGARDPWGLGTGTQYF. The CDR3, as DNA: TGCGGTGCTAGAGACCCCTGGGGACTCGGCACAGGTACGCAGTATTTT.